This TCR beta chain was recorded in a study of shared clonotypes between healthy human individuals. The CDR3 has 21 residues. Germline V lookup: CDR1 LGHNA, CDR2 YSLEER. V lost 1 base to trimming and J lost 2 bases; unmatched junction nucleotides: 17. A word on this clone: What it recognizes is unknown.

Whole-study results and caveats: The study drew on few donors, limiting represented genetic and exposure-history diversity.

PCR replicates performed on unsorted PBMC used roughly 300 ng DNA, approximately 33,000 T cell genomes. Generated by immunoSEQ multiplex PCR, the TCRdb table keeps only in-frame clones and is missing some. This table has about 600,000 clones, roughly four fifths appearing once. This clonotype was obtained from a middle-aged woman in good health. Some clones in this sample may be carry-over from other donors' samples. The V and J genes are TRBV4-3 and TRBJ2-5, with TRBD2 identical over 12 bases. The material sequenced was PBMCs. This CDR3 is CASSQADRTTGTSGPQETQYF. The CDR3, as DNA: TGCGCCAGCAGCCAAGCGGACAGGACCACCGGGACTAGCGGGCCTCAAGAGACCCAGTACTTC.